This T cell receptor beta chain was sequenced for a study of blood T cells in healthy people across ages. Then a second PCR, running about 7 to 11 cycles, was carried out with a sample-barcoded 5' primer and a J-beta primer mix. Each CDR3 protein gets one entry after TCRdb re-called the 5' RACE reads with MiXCR. The repertoire holds around 900,000 distinct CDR3 sequences, with about 53% as singletons. Points from the study as a whole: There was a strong correlation between TCR beta diversity and naive T cell percentage.

The sample holds many counts of this clonotype. Its matching antigen is unknown. Each individual donor underwent a draw of approximately 9.8 milliliters of peripheral blood. There are 13 residues in the CDR3. V was clipped by 8 bases and J by 1 base, with 6 bases between them. The sequencing sample was made of blood. The clonotype originates from a woman aged 55-69 years in good health. This chain uses TRBV12-3 or TRBV12-4 with TRBJ2-6, with D perhaps assigned TRBD1 or TRBD2 (5 bases each). The CDR3 is CASGGSGANVLTF. CDR3 nucleotide sequence: TGTGCCAGCGGGGGTTCTGGGGCCAACGTCCTGACTTTC.